The 5 T cell receptor beta chains in this list originate from one sample, sequenced in a study of Ad26.COV2.S vaccination and SARS-CoV-2 variants. Profiled with immunoSEQ multiplex PCR; TCRdb holds only in-frame clones, not every one. Of hundreds of thousands of clones in the sample, around 88% were seen once. Described treatment: 15 to 20 received Ad26.COV2.S at low or high dose, single or two shots; 5 received placebo; per-sample allocation not given. Collection of samples fell on day 63 after the first vaccine or placebo injection. Sequenced material: peripheral blood, taken in a trial of Ad26.COV2.S vaccine versus placebo. Receptor source: a person aged 18-65 years who received the Ad26.COV2.S COVID-19 vaccine or a placebo.

The chain carries TRBV4-3 and TRBJ2-7; TRBD1 might be the D (6 bases). Germline V lookup: CDR1 LGHNA, CDR2 YSLEER. V lost 3 bases, J lost 3 bases, and 18 bases lay in between. The CDR3 loop spans 16 amino acids. This CDR3 reads CASSQNRDNPSYEQYF. As DNA, the CDR3 is TGCGCCAGCAGCCAGAACCGGGACAATCCAAGCTACGAGCAGTACTTC.

The V call is TRBV14, the J call TRBJ1-2, with a tentative D call TRBD1 (5 bases). The V end lost 4 bases, the J end lost 7 bases, and 13 bases lay between the germline ends. Per the germline V gene, CDR1 is SGHDN and CDR2 is FVKESK. The CDR3 contains 13 residues. The CDR3 loop is CASSPWGDSGYTF. The CDR3 DNA sequence: TGTGCCAGCAGCCCCTGGGGGGACTCTGGCTACACCTTC. Filled out from reference TRBV14 and TRBJ1-2, the complete variable domain reads EAGVTQFPSHSVIEKGQTVTLRCDPISGHDNLYWYRRVMGKEIKFLLHFVKESKQDESGMPNNRFLAERTGGTYSTLKVQPAELEDSGVYFCASSPWGDSGYTFGSGTRLTVV.

In this sample, this clone turned up a few times. The J gene is TRBJ1-3, the V gene TRBV9; TRBD1 matches 10 bases. The length of the CDR3 is 17 residues. V lost 3 bases, J lost 1 base, and 7 bases stayed unmatched. Germline V gives CDR1 SGDLS, CDR2 YYNGEE. The CDR3 DNA is TGTGCCAGCAGCGGCAACCGGGACAGGGGATCTGGAAACACCATATATTTT. Encoded protein: CASSGNRDRGSGNTIYF. Looking up the rest from reference TRBV9 and TRBJ1-3 gives the full variable domain: DSGVTQTPKHLITATGQRVTLRCSPRSGDLSVYWYQQSLDQGLQFLIQYYNGEERAKGNILERFSAQQFPDLHSELNLSSLELGDSALYFCASSGNRDRGSGNTIYFGEGSWLTVV.

This clone came up once. V is TRBV5-6 and J is TRBJ1-5; D is ambiguous. Trimming pared 0 bases from V and 4 bases from J, leaving 8 bases between. The germline V gene has CDR1 SGHDT and CDR2 YYEEEE. The CDR3 runs 14 residues. The CDR3 reads CASSLGERNQPQHF. In nucleotides, the CDR3 is TGTGCCAGCAGCTTGGGGGAGAGAAATCAGCCCCAGCATTTT.

The chain uses TRBV24-1 and TRBJ1-2; D uncertain. CDR3 length equals 11 residues. Germline assignment: CDR1 KGHDR and CDR2 SFDVKD. V lost 4 bases and J 6 bases, leaving 5 bases between the germline ends. The CDR3 DNA follows: TGTGCCACCAGTGAACAGAATGGCTACACCTTC. As protein: CATSEQNGYTF.